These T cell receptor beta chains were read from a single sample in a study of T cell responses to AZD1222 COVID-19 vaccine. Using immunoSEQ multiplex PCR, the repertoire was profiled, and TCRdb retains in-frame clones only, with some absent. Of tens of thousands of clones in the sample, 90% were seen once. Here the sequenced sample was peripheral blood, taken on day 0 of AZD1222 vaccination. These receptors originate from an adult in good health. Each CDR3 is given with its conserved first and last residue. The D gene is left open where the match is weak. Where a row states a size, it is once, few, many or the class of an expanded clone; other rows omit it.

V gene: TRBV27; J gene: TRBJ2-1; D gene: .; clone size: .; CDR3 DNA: TGTGCCAGCAGGGGTGGCATTGAGCAGTTCTTC; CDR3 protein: CASRGGIEQFF
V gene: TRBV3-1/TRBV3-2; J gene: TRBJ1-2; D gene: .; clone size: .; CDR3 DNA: TGTGCCAGCAGCTCCCAAATTCGGGACGGAAGCTATGGCTACACCTTC; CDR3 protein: CASSSQIRDGSYGYTF
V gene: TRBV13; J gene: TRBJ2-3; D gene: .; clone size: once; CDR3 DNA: TGTGCCACCGCAGGGGGCACAGATACGCAGTATTTT; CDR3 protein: CATAGGTDTQYF
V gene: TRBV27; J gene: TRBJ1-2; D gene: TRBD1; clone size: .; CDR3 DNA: TGTGCCAGCAGTACTGGACAGGGCTATGGCTACACCTTC; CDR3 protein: CASSTGQGYGYTF
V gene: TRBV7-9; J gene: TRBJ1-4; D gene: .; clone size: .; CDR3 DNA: TGTGCCAGCAGCTTATCGGGGGCCCAGGCAAATGAAAAACTGTTTTTT; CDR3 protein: CASSLSGAQANEKLFF
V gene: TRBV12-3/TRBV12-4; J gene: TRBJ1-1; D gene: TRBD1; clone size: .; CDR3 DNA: TGTGCCGGGGGACAGGGAGGCGCTGAAGCTTTCTTT; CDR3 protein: CAGGQGGAEAFF
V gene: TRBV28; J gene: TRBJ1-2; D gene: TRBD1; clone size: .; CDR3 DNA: TGTGCCAGCAGTTTACAGGACAGGGGACGGCTAGGCTATGGCTACACCTTC; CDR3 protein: CASSLQDRGRLGYGYTF
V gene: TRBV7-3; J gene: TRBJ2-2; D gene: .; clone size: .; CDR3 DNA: TGTGCCAGCAGTCCCAGGCGGGGCCCCGGGGAGCTGTTTTTT; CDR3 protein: CASSPRRGPGELFF
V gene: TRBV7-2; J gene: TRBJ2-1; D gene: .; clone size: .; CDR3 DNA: TGTGCCAGCAGAAGAAACAATGAGCAGTTCTTC; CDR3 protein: CASRRNNEQFF
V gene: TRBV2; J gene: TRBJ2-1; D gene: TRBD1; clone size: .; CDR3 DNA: TGTGCCAGCAGGGGGGACAGTGGGGAGAATGAGCAGTTCTTC; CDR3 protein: CASRGDSGENEQFF
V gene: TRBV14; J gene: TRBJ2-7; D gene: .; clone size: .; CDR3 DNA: TGTGCCAGCAGCCAAGTGATAGGAAATAACGAGCAGTACTTC; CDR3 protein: CASSQVIGNNEQYF
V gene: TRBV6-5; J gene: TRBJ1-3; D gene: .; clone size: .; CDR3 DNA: TGTGCCAGCACCAAAACAGGGCTCTCTGGAAACACCATATATTTT; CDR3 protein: CASTKTGLSGNTIYF
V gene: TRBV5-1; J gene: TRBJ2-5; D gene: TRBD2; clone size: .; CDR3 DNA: TGCGCCAGCAGCTTAGGTCTAGCGGGTTTCCAAGAGACCCAGTACTTC; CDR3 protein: CASSLGLAGFQETQYF
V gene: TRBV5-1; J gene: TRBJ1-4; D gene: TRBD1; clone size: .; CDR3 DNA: TGCGCCAGCAGCTTGGCCGTAGGACAGGGGAATGAAAAACTGTTTTTT; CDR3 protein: CASSLAVGQGNEKLFF
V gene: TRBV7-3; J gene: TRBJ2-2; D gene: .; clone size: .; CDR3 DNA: TGTGCCAGCAGCTCCGACACCGGGGAGCTGTTTTTT; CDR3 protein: CASSSDTGELFF
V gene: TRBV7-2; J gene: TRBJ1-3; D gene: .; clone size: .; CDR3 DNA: TGTGCCAGCAGCTTAGCGAGGAGAGACACCATATATTTT; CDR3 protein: CASSLARRDTIYF
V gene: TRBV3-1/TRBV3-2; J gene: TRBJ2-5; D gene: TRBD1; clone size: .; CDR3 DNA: TGTGCCAGCAGCCAGACCGGGACAGGGCCAGAGACCCAGTACTTC; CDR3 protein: CASSQTGTGPETQYF
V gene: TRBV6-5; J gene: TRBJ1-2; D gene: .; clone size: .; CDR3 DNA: TGTGCCAGCAGTCAATTAACTTCTAACTATGGCTACACCTTC; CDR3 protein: CASSQLTSNYGYTF
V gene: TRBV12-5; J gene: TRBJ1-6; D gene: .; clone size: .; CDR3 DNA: TGTGCTAGTGGCATTACTTCTCCGGGGTTATATCGAGACTTT; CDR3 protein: CASGITSPGLYRDF
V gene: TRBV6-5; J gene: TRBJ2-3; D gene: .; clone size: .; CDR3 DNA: TGTGCCAGCACCGAGACCCAAGGGGCGCAGTATTTT; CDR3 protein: CASTETQGAQYF
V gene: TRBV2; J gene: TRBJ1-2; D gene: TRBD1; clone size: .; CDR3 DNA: TGTGCCAGCCGCACAGGGGGTAACTATGGCTACACCTTC; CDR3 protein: CASRTGGNYGYTF
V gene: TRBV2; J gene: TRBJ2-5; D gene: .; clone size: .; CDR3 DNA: TGTGCCAGCAGTGGGACAGTCCAAGAGACCCAGTACTTC; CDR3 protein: CASSGTVQETQYF
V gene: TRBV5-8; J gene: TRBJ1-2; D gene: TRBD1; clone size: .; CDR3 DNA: TGTGCCAGCAGCACTAGGGACAGGGGGCGCGAGGGCTACACCTTC; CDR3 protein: CASSTRDRGREGYTF
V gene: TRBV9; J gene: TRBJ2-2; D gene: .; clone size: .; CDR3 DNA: TGTGCCAGCAGCGTGGGCGGGGCGAACACCGGGGAGCTGTTTTTT; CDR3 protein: CASSVGGANTGELFF
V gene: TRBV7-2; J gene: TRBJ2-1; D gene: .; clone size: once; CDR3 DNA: TGTGCCAGCAGCTCGTCCAGGTCCCAAGGCAATGAGCAGTTCTTC; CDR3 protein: CASSSSRSQGNEQFF
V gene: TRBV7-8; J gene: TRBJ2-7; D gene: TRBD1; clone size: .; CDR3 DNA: TGTGCCAGCAGTCAAGACAGGGGGCCCTCCTACGAGCAGTACTTC; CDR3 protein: CASSQDRGPSYEQYF
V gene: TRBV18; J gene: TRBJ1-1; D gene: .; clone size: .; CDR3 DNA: TGTGCCAGCTCACCGGTACTCGGACAGCCGAACACTGAAGCTTTCTTT; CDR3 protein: CASSPVLGQPNTEAFF
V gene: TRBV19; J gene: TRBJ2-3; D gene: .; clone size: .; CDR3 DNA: TGTGCCAGTAGAGGAAGGGGCACAGATACGCAGTATTTT; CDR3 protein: CASRGRGTDTQYF
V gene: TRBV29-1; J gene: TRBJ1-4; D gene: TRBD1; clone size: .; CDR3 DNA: TGCAGCGCCGTGGGAGTTGCTGGACAGGGAAAAACTAATGAAAAACTGTTTTTT; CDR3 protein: CSAVGVAGQGKTNEKLFF
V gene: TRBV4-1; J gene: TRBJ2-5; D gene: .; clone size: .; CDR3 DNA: TGCGCCAGCAGCCAAGTACAAGGATGGCAAGAGACCCAGTACTTC; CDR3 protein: CASSQVQGWQETQYF
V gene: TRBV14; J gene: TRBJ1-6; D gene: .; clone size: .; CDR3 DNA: TGTGCCAGCAGCCTAAGGGGCTCCTATAATTCACCCCTCCACTTT; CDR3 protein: CASSLRGSYNSPLHF
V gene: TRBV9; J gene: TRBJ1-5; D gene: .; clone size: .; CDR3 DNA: TGTGCCAGCAGCGTATCTTGGAGCAATCAGCCCCAGCATTTT; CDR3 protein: CASSVSWSNQPQHF
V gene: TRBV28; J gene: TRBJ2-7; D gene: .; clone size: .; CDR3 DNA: TGTGCCAGCCACTTAGGGGGATCCTACGAGCAGTACTTC; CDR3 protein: CASHLGGSYEQYF
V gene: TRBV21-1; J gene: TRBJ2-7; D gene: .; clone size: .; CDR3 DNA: TGTGCCAGCAGCAAATTCCCAGGGGGTAGCTCCTACGAGCAGTACTTC; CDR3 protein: CASSKFPGGSSYEQYF
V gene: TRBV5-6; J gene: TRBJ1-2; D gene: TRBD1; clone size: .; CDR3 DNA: TGTGCCAGCAGCTTGGTAGGGGGCAGTGGCTACACCTTC; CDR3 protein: CASSLVGGSGYTF
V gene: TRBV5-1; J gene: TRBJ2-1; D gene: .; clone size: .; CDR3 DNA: TGCGCCAGCAGCTCACTAGTCTCTCCTGAGCAGTTCTTC; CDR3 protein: CASSSLVSPEQFF
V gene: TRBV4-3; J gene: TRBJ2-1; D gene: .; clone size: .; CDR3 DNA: TGCGCCAGCAGCCTCATTACAGGATCTTCCTACAATGAGCAGTTCTTC; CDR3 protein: CASSLITGSSYNEQFF
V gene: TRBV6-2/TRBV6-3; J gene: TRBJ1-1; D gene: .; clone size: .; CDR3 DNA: TGTGCCAGCAGTTACTCGCAGAACACTGAAGCTTTCTTT; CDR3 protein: CASSYSQNTEAFF
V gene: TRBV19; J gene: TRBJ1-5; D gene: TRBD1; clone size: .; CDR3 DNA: TGTGCCAGTAGTATGGGCAGGGGGAAGGGGAGCAATCAGCCCCAGCATTTT; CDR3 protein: CASSMGRGKGSNQPQHF
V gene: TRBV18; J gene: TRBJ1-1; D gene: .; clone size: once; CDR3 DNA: TGTGCCAGCTCCCCCAGTAGGGAGTGGAACACTGAAGCTTTCTTT; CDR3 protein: CASSPSREWNTEAFF
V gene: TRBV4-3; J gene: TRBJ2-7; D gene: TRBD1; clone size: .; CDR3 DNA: TGCGCCAGCAGCCCTGGGACAGGGAGCTCCTACGAGCAGTACTTC; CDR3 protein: CASSPGTGSSYEQYF
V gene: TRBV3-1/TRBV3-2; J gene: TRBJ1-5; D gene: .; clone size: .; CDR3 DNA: TGTGCCAGCAGCCAACAAGACCATCAGCCCCAGCATTTT; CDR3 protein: CASSQQDHQPQHF
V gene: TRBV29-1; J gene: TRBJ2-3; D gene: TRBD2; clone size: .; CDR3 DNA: TGCAGCGTTGTCAGGGTTAGCGGGGGGCTAAGGGCAGATACGCAGTATTTT; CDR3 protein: CSVVRVSGGLRADTQYF
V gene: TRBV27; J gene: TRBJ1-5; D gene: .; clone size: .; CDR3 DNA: TGTGCCAGCAGTCCTTCGGGCGCCACACGTCAGCCCCAGCATTTT; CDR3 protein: CASSPSGATRQPQHF
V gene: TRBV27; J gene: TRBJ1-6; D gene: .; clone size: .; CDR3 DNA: TGTGCCAGCAGTTTATCCCGGGACATCAATAATTCACCCCTCCACTTT; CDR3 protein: CASSLSRDINNSPLHF
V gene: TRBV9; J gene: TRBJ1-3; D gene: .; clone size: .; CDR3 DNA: TGTGCCAGCAGCCTAGAGGGGCTAGGCCTCTCTGGAAACACCATATATTTT; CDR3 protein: CASSLEGLGLSGNTIYF
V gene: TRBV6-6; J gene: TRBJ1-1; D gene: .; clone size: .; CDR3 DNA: TGTGCCAGCAGTAGGTGGGGCGGGGCTTTCACTGAAGCTTTCTTT; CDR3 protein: CASSRWGGAFTEAFF
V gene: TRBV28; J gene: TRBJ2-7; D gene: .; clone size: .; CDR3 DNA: TGTGCCAGCAGTTTACCAGGGGCGGGATCCTACGAGCAGTACTTC; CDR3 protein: CASSLPGAGSYEQYF
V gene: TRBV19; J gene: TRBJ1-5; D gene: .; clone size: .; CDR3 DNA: TGTGCCAGTAGTATTTACGGTGATGCGAATCAGCCCCAGCATTTT; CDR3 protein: CASSIYGDANQPQHF
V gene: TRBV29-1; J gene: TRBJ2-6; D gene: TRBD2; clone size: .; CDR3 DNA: TGCAGCGTCCTTCTAGCGGCTGGGGCCAACGTCCTGACTTTC; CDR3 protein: CSVLLAAGANVLTF
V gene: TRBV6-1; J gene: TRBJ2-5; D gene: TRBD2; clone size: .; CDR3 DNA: TGTGCCAGCAGTGAATACGCCCCCGGGCTAGCGGGGGTTAGAGAGACCCAGTACTTC; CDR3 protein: CASSEYAPGLAGVRETQYF
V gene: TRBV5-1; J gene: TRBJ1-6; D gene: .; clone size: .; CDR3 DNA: TGCGCCAGCAGCTCTCAGGGAACCTATAATTCACCCCTCCACTTT; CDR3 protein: CASSSQGTYNSPLHF
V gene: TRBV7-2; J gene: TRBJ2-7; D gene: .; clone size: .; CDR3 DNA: TGTGCCAGCAGCTTACCGCCCCGACAGTCCTACGAGCAGTACTTC; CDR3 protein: CASSLPPRQSYEQYF
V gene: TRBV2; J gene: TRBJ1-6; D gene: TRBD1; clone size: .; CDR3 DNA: TGTGCCAGCAGTGTGTCGGACAGGTATAATTCACCCCTCCACTTT; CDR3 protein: CASSVSDRYNSPLHF
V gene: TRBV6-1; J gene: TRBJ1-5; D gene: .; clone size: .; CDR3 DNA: TGTGCCAGCAGTGAAACCTGGACAGCTCAGCCCCAGCATTTT; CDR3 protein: CASSETWTAQPQHF
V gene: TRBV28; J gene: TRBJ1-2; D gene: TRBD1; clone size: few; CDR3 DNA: TGTGCCAGTTCGACAGGGTATGGCTACACCTTC; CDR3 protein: CASSTGYGYTF
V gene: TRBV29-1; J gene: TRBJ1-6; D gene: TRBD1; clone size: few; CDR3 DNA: TGCAGCGTTTCGTGGGACAGGAATTCACCCCTCCACTTT; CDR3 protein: CSVSWDRNSPLHF
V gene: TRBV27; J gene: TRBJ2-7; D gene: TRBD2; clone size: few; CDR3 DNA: TGTGCCAGCAGTTTAGCGGGGGGCACCGGTCCGCAGTACTTC; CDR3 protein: CASSLAGGTGPQYF